The rows below give T cell receptor beta chains drawn from one sample of a study of cytomegalovirus exposure and HLA in healthy donors. The table came from immunoSEQ multiplex PCR; TCRdb's copy has only in-frame clones and leaves some out. Of more than 110,000 clones listed, about 76% were seen once; the top ten hold approximately 3%. The sample consisted of PBMCs. The receptor set was obtained from a female donor in good health and CMV-seronegative. CDR3s include the opening cysteine and the closing phenylalanine or tryptophan. The order of the fields is V gene, D gene, clone size, J gene, CDR3 DNA, CDR3 protein. The D gene is left open where the match is weak. Clone size is not always given. Where it is, it says once, few, many or a class for expanded clones.

TRBV11-2,TRBD1,-,TRBJ2-2,TGTGCCAGCAGCTTACGACAGGGGCACACCGGGGAGCTGTTTTTT,CASSLRQGHTGELFF
TRBV6-5,-,-,TRBJ1-1,TGTGCCAGCACCCTTCGACAGAACACTGAAGCTTTCTTT,CASTLRQNTEAFF
TRBV7-6,TRBD1,-,TRBJ1-1,TGTGCCAGCAGCTTAGTCGACAGGGGAAGGTTGGACACTGAAGCTTTCTTT,CASSLVDRGRLDTEAFF
TRBV19,-,-,TRBJ1-4,TGTGCCAGTAGTATAGAGCCCCGCGGCAGATCAACTAATGAAAAACTGTTTTTT,CASSIEPRGRSTNEKLFF
TRBV30,-,-,TRBJ1-6,TGTGCCTGGAGTCTGGGCGGGGTTAGAACACCCCTCCACTTT,CAWSLGGVRTPLHF
TRBV25-1,-,-,TRBJ1-3,TGTGCCAGCCCGCGCGGGACCCCGAGCTCTGGAAACACCATATATTTT,CASPRGTPSSGNTIYF
TRBV27,TRBD1,-,TRBJ1-2,TGTGCCAGCATCCGACCGGGACAGGGGTATTTTTTCTATGGCTACACCTTC,CASIRPGQGYFFYGYTF
TRBV7-2,-,-,TRBJ1-2,TGTGCCAGCAGCCCCGGTGGGGGGTCTGGCTATGGCTACACCTTC,CASSPGGGSGYGYTF
TRBV27,-,-,TRBJ2-7,TGTGCCAGCAGTCGAAGCGGACCCTCCTACGAGCAGTACTTC,CASSRSGPSYEQYF
TRBV4-1,TRBD2,few,TRBJ2-7,TGCGCCAGCAGCCAAGCAGAAAACAGACTAGCGGGAGGCAGATACGAGCAGTACTTC,CASSQAENRLAGGRYEQYF
TRBV5-4,TRBD2,-,TRBJ2-1,TGTGCCAGCAGCTTGGGGCCACACGGGAGGGATGAGCAGTTCTTC,CASSLGPHGRDEQFF
TRBV14,-,-,TRBJ1-3,TGTGCCAGCGGAGATAATCACTCTGGAAACACCATATATTTT,CASGDNHSGNTIYF
TRBV7-9,TRBD1,-,TRBJ2-7,TGTGCCAGCACCAAGGACAGGGTCCCTTCCTTC,CASTKDRVPSF
TRBV2,TRBD2,few,TRBJ2-1,TGTGCCAGCAGGGGACTAAGGCATGAGCAGTTCTTC,CASRGLRHEQFF
TRBV4-1,TRBD2,few,TRBJ2-2,TGCGCCAGCAGCCCCCGCATTAGCGGGAGAGTTACCGGGGAGCTGTTTTTT,CASSPRISGRVTGELFF
TRBV11-2,-,-,TRBJ1-1,TGTGCCAGCAGCCCGACGGGAGCTACTGAAGCTTTCTTT,CASSPTGATEAFF
TRBV7-3,-,-,TRBJ2-1,TGTGCCAGCAGCTTATCCCCCGCGGCCAGTGAGCAGTTCTTC,CASSLSPAASEQFF
TRBV5-8,TRBD1,-,TRBJ2-7,TGTGCCAGCAGCTTGTCCGGACAGGGATCCTACGAGCAGTACTTC,CASSLSGQGSYEQYF
TRBV30,-,-,TRBJ2-3,TGTGCCTGGAAGATTGGGCTAGCGATTTTCTCAGATACGCAGTATTTT,CAWKIGLAIFSDTQYF
TRBV6-5,TRBD2,-,TRBJ2-2,TGTGCCAGCACTGGAGCGGGAGGGGGCACCGGGGAGCTGTTTTTT,CASTGAGGGTGELFF
TRBV7-4,TRBD1,few,TRBJ1-5,TGTGCCAGCAACGTGGACAGGGTGAGAGGTCAGCCCCAGCATTTT,CASNVDRVRGQPQHF
TRBV7-9,-,once,TRBJ1-1,TGTGCCAGCAGCTTAGGAGGAGCTGAAGCTTTCTTT,CASSLGGAEAFF